This T cell receptor beta chain was identified during a study of vaccination effects on CD4 cells after COVID-19. Regarding the study as a whole: The study found marked clonal contraction of infection- and vaccine-induced clones late after vaccination. Cross-reactivity toward common cold coronaviruses was confined to only 1 of 255 vaccine-induced clones in healthy vaccinees. The authors studied few convalescent patients and collected no early post-infection timepoints.

The CDR3 extends over 15 amino acids. Between the trimmed V and J ends, which lost 1 base and 4 bases, there was a span of 14 bases. Germline V gene sequence: CDR1 SGHRS, CDR2 YFSETQ. This clone was seen once. Antigen: not known. The ViraFEST assay expanded antigen-specific CD4+ T cells with viral peptide pools before sequencing. Following a roughly 11-day culture, CD4+ T cells were purified. TCRdb's copy holds only in-frame clones and misses some; the assay was immunoSEQ multiplex PCR. The sample lists 50,000 to 75,000 clones, 81% occurring once. The source was CD4+ T cells from PBMCs cultured with HCoV-229E spike peptides, collected before COVID-19 vaccination. The chain carries TRBV5-1 and TRBJ2-5, with D maybe TRBD1 (6 bases). This sequence was found in a human donor who received a COVID-19 vaccine. The CDR3 DNA reads TGCGCCAGCAGCTTGCAGGGCTCGACAGGAGAGACCCAGTACTTC. Amino acids: CASSLQGSTGETQYF.